These 30 T cell receptor beta chains originate from one sample sequenced in a study of OX40 agonist ivuxolimab in advanced cancers. This table comes from immunoSEQ multiplex PCR, and its TCRdb copy is limited to in-frame clones, with some not included. The sample yields about 58,000 clones, approximately 90% seen once. The sequenced sample was CD4+ or CD8+ T cells sorted from blood, obtained in a trial of the OX40 agonist ivuxolimab. These receptors all come from an adult with an advanced solid tumor such as melanoma, head and neck, liver or kidney cancer.

This clone was seen once. The rearrangement joins TRBV10-2 to TRBJ1-1; TRBD1 is a possible D gene (5 bases). Trimming left V 7 bases short and J 0 bases short, with 12 bases between. The CDR3 length is 14 residues. Germline V gene lookup returns CDR1 WSHSY and CDR2 SAAADI. CDR3 sequence reads: CASTLTGMNTEAFF. The CDR3 DNA reads as TGCGCCAGCACCCTTACAGGAATGAACACTGAAGCTTTCTTT.

The genes are TRBV7-9 and TRBJ2-2; D is possibly TRBD1 or TRBD2 (5 bases each). Germline-derived CDR1 and CDR2 are SEHNR and FQNEAQ (reference sequence). The CDR3 loop spans 16 amino acids. V dropped 8 bases and J dropped 0 bases, with 16 bases sitting between them. CDR3 nucleotides: TGTGCCAGCCGTACGACCCCGGGGCCGAACACCGGGGAGCTGTTTTTT. Residues: CASRTTPGPNTGELFF.

The chain couples TRBV11-2 to TRBJ2-3; unclear D gene. Trimming took 2 bases from V and 0 from J, leaving 3 bases between them. The germline gives CDR1 SGHAT, CDR2 FQNNGV. This CDR3 comprises 13 residues. CDR3 DNA sequence: TGTGCCAGCAGCTTATGGAGCACAGATACGCAGTATTTT. It is translated as CASSLWSTDTQYF.

The V and J genes are TRBV11-2 and TRBJ2-7; possible D gene TRBD2, 6 bases. Trimming took 1 base from V and 2 from J, leaving 9 bases between them. Germline V CDR1 and CDR2: SGHAT, FQNNGV. This CDR3 is 14 amino acids long. The chain's CDR3 is CASSLGDLTYEQYF. For the CDR3, the DNA is TGTGCCAGCAGCTTAGGGGACTTGACCTACGAGCAGTACTTC.

The CDR3 loop reads CASSYLQGANEQFF. The CDR3 DNA follows: TGTGCCAGCAGTTACCTACAGGGGGCGAATGAGCAGTTCTTC. V gene TRBV6-5 combines with J gene TRBJ2-1; TRBD1 matches at 9 bases. Germline V gene lookup returns CDR1 MNHEY and CDR2 SVGAGI. V trimming: 2 bases; J trimming: 7 bases; junction bases outside the gene matches: 3. CDR3 length: 14 amino acids.

The rearrangement joins TRBV6-6 to TRBJ2-5, with TRBD1 matching 7 bases. Per the germline V gene, CDR1 is MNHNY and CDR2 is SVGAGI (reference sequence). The V gene end was trimmed by 0 bases and the J gene end by 5 bases; junction bases not matched to a gene: 6. The CDR3 is 15 residues long. The CDR3 protein is CASSYSTGYGETQYF. As DNA, the CDR3 is TGTGCCAGCAGTTACTCGACAGGGTATGGGGAGACCCAGTACTTC.

Regarding this clone: The limits of the CDR3 on the DNA are not certain, so only TCRdb's listed CDR3 is given. V gene TRBV27 combines with J gene TRBJ2-2. The CDR3 region is 13 residues in length, termini included. Germline V CDR1 and CDR2: MNHEY, SMNVEV (reference sequence). The CDR3 region is CASSILGSGELFF.

The chain carries TRBV14 and TRBJ2-1; D possibly matches TRBD1 or TRBD2 (5 bases each). Between the trimmed V and J ends, which lost 1 base and 5 bases, there was a span of 9 bases. There are 14 residues in the CDR3. Germline V gives CDR1 SGHDN, CDR2 FVKESK. The DNA for the CDR3 is TGTGCCAGCAGCCAAGGCCGGGACCACAATGAGCAGTTCTTC. Amino acid sequence: CASSQGRDHNEQFF. The variable domain in full, completed from reference TRBV14 and TRBJ2-1, reads EAGVTQFPSHSVIEKGQTVTLRCDPISGHDNLYWYRRVMGKEIKFLLHFVKESKQDESGMPNNRFLAERTGGTYSTLKVQPAELEDSGVYFCASSQGRDHNEQFFGPGTRLTVL.

The chain carries TRBV4-1 and TRBJ1-5; 8 nucleotides match TRBD1. Losses at the gene ends were 2 bases for V and 2 bases for J; bases not matched to a gene: 8. Germline CDR1 is MGHRA and CDR2 is YSYEKL. The CDR3 loop spans 17 amino acids. The CDR3 is CASSQKDRGQGNQPQHF. In DNA, the CDR3 is TGCGCCAGCAGCCAAAAAGACAGGGGCCAGGGCAATCAGCCCCAGCATTTT.

A few counts support this clone. The chain combines TRBV19 with TRBJ1-5; D might be TRBD1 (6 bases). The CDR3 is 14 amino acids. Trimming removed 7 bases from V and 11 bases from J, with 21 bases in between. Germline values: CDR1 LNHDA, CDR2 SQIVND (reference sequence). The CDR3 is CASTPGGHLGAQHF. The CDR3 DNA reads as TGTGCCAGTACCCCCGGGGGACATTTGGGCGCCCAGCATTTT.

The chain combines TRBV28 with TRBJ2-5, with D perhaps matching TRBD2 (5 bases). V was trimmed by 6 bases and J by 4 bases, leaving 15 bases between them. The germline V gene has CDR1 MDHEN and CDR2 SYDVKM. This CDR3 is 14 amino acids long. The CDR3 nucleotides read TGTGCCAGCAGCCAAATCGGGATTCTAGAGACCCAGTACTTC. It specifies CASSQIGILETQYF. The whole variable domain, filled in from reference TRBV28 and TRBJ2-5, reads DVKVTQSSRYLVKRTGEKVFLECVQDMDHENMFWYRQDPGLGLRLIYFSYDVKMKEKGDIPEGYSVSREKKERFSLILESASTNQTSMYLCASSQIGILETQYFGPGTRLLVL.

The rearrangement links TRBV14 to TRBJ2-1, with 7 bases matching TRBD2. Germline V gene sequence: CDR1 SGHDN, CDR2 FVKESK. The CDR3 is 15 residues long. J lost 2 bases, V lost 6 bases, and 7 bases had no gene match. The DNA for the CDR3 is TGTGCCAGCAGTCACGTAGCGGGCGCCTACAATGAGCAGTTCTTC. This encodes CASSHVAGAYNEQFF.

This chain uses TRBV27 with TRBJ2-3; unclear D gene. Per the germline V gene, CDR1 is MNHEY and CDR2 is SMNVEV (reference sequence). This CDR3 has 16 amino acids. The V end was cut by 0 bases, the J end by 0 bases, with 10 bases between. The chain's CDR3 is CASSLSVQASTDTQYF. The CDR3 bases are TGTGCCAGCAGTTTATCAGTCCAGGCTAGCACAGATACGCAGTATTTT.

V gene TRBV19 combines with J gene TRBJ2-1; D uncertain. With 1 base removed from V and 10 bases from J, the gap between germline ends came to 8 bases. This CDR3 spans 12 amino acids. The germline V gene has CDR1 LNHDA and CDR2 SQIVND (reference sequence). CDR3 in amino acids: CASSIAPWEQFF. CDR3 in DNA: TGTGCCAGTAGTATAGCCCCTTGGGAGCAGTTCTTC.

V and J are TRBV10-1 and TRBJ1-2; TRBD1 might be the D (6 bases). V was cut by 3 bases and J by 7 bases, with 12 bases left in between. Germline CDR1 reads WNHNN; CDR2 reads SYGVQD (reference sequence). The CDR3 runs to 13 residues. In DNA form, the CDR3 reads TGCGCCAGCAGTGATAAGGGGGGAGGTGGCTACACCTTC. Translated: CASSDKGGGGYTF.

This clone was seen a single time. V gene TRBV9 combines with J gene TRBJ2-3; 13 bases line up with TRBD2. CDR3 length: 17 residues. V shed 3 bases, J shed 2 bases, and the junction held 6 bases outside the gene matches. Per the germline V gene, CDR1 is SGDLS and CDR2 is YYNGEE. CDR3 nucleotides: TGTGCCAGCAGCGCCCAGGGGACTAGCGGGAACACAGATACGCAGTATTTT. Translating it yields CASSAQGTSGNTDTQYF.

The chain has TRBV28 and TRBJ1-5, with D maybe TRBD1 (5 bases). Germline-derived CDR1 and CDR2 are MDHEN and SYDVKM. V gave up 2 bases and J gave up 9 bases, with 32 bases separating them. The CDR3 loop spans 20 amino acids. DNA of the CDR3: TGTGCCAGCAGTTTAAGGGACTTAGCGACCGGAGTAATGGGGATCTGGCCCCAGCATTTT. Amino acid sequence: CASSLRDLATGVMGIWPQHF.

The chain links TRBV27 to TRBJ2-5; the match to TRBD2 covers 11 bases. The trim removed 6 bases at V and 1 base at J, leaving 7 bases unmatched. The CDR3 runs 16 residues. Germline values: CDR1 MNHEY, CDR2 SMNVEV (reference sequence). This chain's CDR3 is CASSDTSGSTQETQYF. The CDR3 coding sequence is TGTGCCAGCAGCGATACTAGCGGGAGCACCCAAGAGACCCAGTACTTC.

The gene calls are TRBV28 and TRBJ2-7; TRBD2 is a possible D gene (6 bases). The CDR3 spans 15 residues. Germline V gene lookup returns CDR1 MDHEN and CDR2 SYDVKM. The ends were cut back, 3 bases at V and 3 bases at J, with 15 bases in the middle. CDR3 sequence: CASSFRGERDYEQYF. The CDR3 nucleotides read TGTGCCAGCAGTTTTCGCGGGGAACGTGACTACGAGCAGTACTTC.

This clone was counted between two and nine times. CDR3 in DNA: TGCGCCAGCAGCCGAGTGGCCGGGACAGGGAGAATAGTTACTAGCACAGATACGCAGTATTTT. It codes for CASSRVAGTGRIVTSTDTQYF. This sequence joins TRBV4-1 and TRBJ2-3, with 9 bases lining up with TRBD1. CDR1 is MGHRA, CDR2 YSYEKL, per germline. Trimming took 4 bases from V and 0 from J; bases not matched to a gene: 20. The CDR3 is made up of 21 amino acids.

The chain links TRBV5-1 to TRBJ2-7; D possibly corresponds to TRBD2 (7 bases). V lost 0 bases and J lost 3, with 10 bases in between. CDR3 length: 14 residues. From germline, CDR1 is SGHRS and CDR2 YFSETQ. CDR3 loop: CASSLEGGFYEQYF. DNA for the CDR3: TGCGCCAGCAGCTTGGAGGGGGGGTTCTACGAGCAGTACTTC.

The rearrangement joins TRBV5-1 to TRBJ1-5, with 8 bases aligning to TRBD1. V lost 4 bases to trimming and J lost 4 bases; unmatched junction nucleotides: 7. CDR1 is SGHRS, CDR2 YFSETQ, per germline. The CDR3 is made up of 15 amino acids. The CDR3: CASSIGQGRNQPQHF. CDR3 bases: TGCGCCAGCAGCATTGGACAGGGAAGAAATCAGCCCCAGCATTTT.

This chain connects TRBV4-3 to TRBJ1-1; D ambiguous. CDR1 and CDR2 (germline): LGHNA, YSLEER. CDR3 length: 13 amino acids. V was cut by 0 bases and J by 7 bases, with 9 bases left in between. The CDR3 DNA reads TGCGCCAGCAGCCAAGACCGGCAGCTTGAAGCTTTCTTT. This gives the protein CASSQDRQLEAFF.

This chain joins TRBV27 and TRBJ2-1; D gene uncertain. The CDR3 runs to 14 residues. The V end lost 2 bases, the J end lost 6 bases, and 11 bases lay between the germline ends. In germline, CDR1 is MNHEY, CDR2 SMNVEV (reference sequence). CDR3 loop: CASSLVGSANEQFF. In DNA form, the CDR3 reads TGTGCCAGCAGTTTAGTTGGTTCAGCCAATGAGCAGTTCTTC.

In this sample, this clone turned up once. The rearrangement links TRBV5-1 to TRBJ2-3; 9 positions agree with TRBD2. J gave up 4 bases and V 0 bases, and 9 bases lay outside the gene matches. CDR3 length: 17 amino acids. The germline V gene has CDR1 SGHRS and CDR2 YFSETQ. CDR3 loop: CASSLAYRAGGADTQYF. In DNA form, the CDR3 reads TGCGCCAGCAGCTTGGCCTACCGAGCGGGAGGCGCAGATACGCAGTATTTT.

The gene calls are TRBV7-3 and TRBJ2-1; D tentatively fits TRBD1 or TRBD2 (5 bases each). V lost 5 bases to trimming and J lost 0 bases, with 14 bases between them. There are 16 residues in the CDR3. Germline V gene data show CDR1 as SGHTA and CDR2 as FQGTGA. CDR3 region: CASSQGPLSSYNEQFF. The DNA for the CDR3 is TGTGCCAGCAGCCAGGGACCGCTGAGCTCCTACAATGAGCAGTTCTTC.

The chain carries TRBV25-1 and TRBJ2-1; D may be TRBD2 (7 bases). This CDR3 has 12 residues. Per the germline V gene, CDR1 is MGHDK and CDR2 is SYGVNS. Trimming stripped 8 bases from V and 10 bases from J, with 15 bases between. The CDR3 protein is CASGNSGGEQFF. The CDR3, as DNA: TGTGCCAGCGGGAATTCGGGGGGCGAGCAGTTCTTC.

For the CDR3, the DNA is TGTGCCAGCAGCCTATCAGGGGGTTATAGCAATGAGCAGTTCTTC. Its translation is CASSLSGGYSNEQFF. The rearrangement links TRBV7-2 to TRBJ2-1; 7 nucleotides agree with TRBD1. Trimming removed 5 bases from V and 6 bases from J; junction bases left unmatched: 10. CDR1 is SGHTA, CDR2 FQGNSA, per germline. CDR3 length equals 15 residues.

The J gene is TRBJ1-1, the V gene TRBV28, with D perhaps matching TRBD1 (5 bases). Trimming removed 3 bases from V and 8 bases from J, with 7 bases in between. CDR3 length equals 11 residues. CDR1 and CDR2 (germline): MDHEN, SYDVKM. The CDR3 DNA sequence: TGTGCCAGCAGTTTGTGGACAGAAGCTTTCTTT. Amino acids: CASSLWTEAFF.

The rearrangement joins TRBV7-9 to TRBJ2-2, with a possible D match to TRBD2 (5 bases). The CDR3 consists of 12 residues. Germline CDR1 is SEHNR and CDR2 is FQNEAQ (reference sequence). Trimming left V 8 bases short and J 3 bases short, with 7 bases between. The CDR3, as DNA: TGTGCCAGCCGAGCGGACACCGGGGAGCTGTTTTTT. This gives the protein CASRADTGELFF.